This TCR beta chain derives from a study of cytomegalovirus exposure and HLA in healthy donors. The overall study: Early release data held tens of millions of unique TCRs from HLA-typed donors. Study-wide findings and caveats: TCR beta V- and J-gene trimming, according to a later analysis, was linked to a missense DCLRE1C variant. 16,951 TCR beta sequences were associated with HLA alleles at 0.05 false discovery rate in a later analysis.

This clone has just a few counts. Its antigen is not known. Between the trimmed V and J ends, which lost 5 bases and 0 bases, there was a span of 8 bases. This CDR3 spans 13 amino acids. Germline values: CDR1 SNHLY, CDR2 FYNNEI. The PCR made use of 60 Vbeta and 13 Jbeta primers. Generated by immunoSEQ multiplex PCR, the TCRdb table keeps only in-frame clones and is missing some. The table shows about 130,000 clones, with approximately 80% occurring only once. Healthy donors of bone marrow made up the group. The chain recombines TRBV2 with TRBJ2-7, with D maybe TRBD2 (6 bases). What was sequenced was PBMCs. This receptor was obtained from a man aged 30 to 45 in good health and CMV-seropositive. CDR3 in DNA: TGTGCCAGCAGTTGGGGACTCTCCTACGAGCAGTACTTC. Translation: CASSWGLSYEQYF.